This TCR beta chain was obtained from a study of blood T cell repertoires in COVID-19. For the study at large: Acute and convalescent COVID-19 samples came from the United States, Italy and Spain.

Data came from immunoSEQ multiplex PCR; TCRdb stores just in-frame clones and leaves some out. The repertoire has 370,000 or so clones, 70% to 90% of them found once; the top ten carry around 1.3%. The receptor's source is a man aged 25-40 years who had recovered from COVID-19. Sequenced: PBMCs or T cells enriched from blood (not recorded which).

The CDR3, as DNA: TGTGCCAGCTCCCCGTCGATACTATTGGGAGAGACCCAGTACTTC. Protein sequence: CASSPSILLGETQYF. The chain uses TRBV18 and TRBJ2-5; D gene ambiguous. V shed 6 bases and J shed 4 bases, with 18 bases lying between them. Germline CDR1 KGHSH, CDR2 LQKENI. The CDR3 has 15 residues.